Here is one T cell receptor beta chain with its context. Its antigen is unidentified. TCRdb's table, derived via immunoSEQ multiplex PCR, lists solely in-frame clones and lacks some. The sample holds about 63,000 clones; less than 60% are singletons and the top ten take over 12%. The data belong to a study of cytotoxic CD8 clonotypes in ibrutinib-treated CLL. Study details: Within the patient group, around 11 were relapsed/refractory and roughly 15 treatment-naive, and 17 were IGHV unmutated. Following a median roughly 12 months of treatment, with a range of 6 to 36, response samples were taken. Study findings and constraints: Against age-matched healthy donors, baseline clonality ran higher and tracked circulating CD8+ T-cell counts. Treatment left the uncommon public clonotypes either contracted or stable in frequency.

V was clipped by 1 base and J by 5 bases, with 8 bases between them. Germline V gene lookup returns CDR1 SEHNR and CDR2 FQNEAQ (reference sequence). This CDR3 is 13 amino acids long. This sequence was found in a human donor with chronic lymphocytic leukemia. The chain joins TRBV7-9 to TRBJ2-5, with a possible D match to TRBD2 (5 bases). Source: PBMCs, taken after 12 months of ibrutinib treatment. The CDR3 here is CASSLGGMETQYF. CDR3 coding DNA: TGTGCCAGCAGCTTAGGAGGGATGGAGACCCAGTACTTC.